One sample yielded the 5 T cell receptor beta chains listed below, sequenced in a study of blood T cells in healthy people across ages. PCR was performed a second time for about 7 to 11 cycles using a sample-barcoded 5' primer and a J-beta primer mix. TCRdb recomputed calls from the 5' RACE reads with MiXCR, one row per CDR3 protein. The repertoire holds about 640,000 distinct CDR3 sequences, 45% to 65% seen once, with over 30% in the top ten. The sequenced material came from blood. The source is a man aged 55-75 years in good health.

V usage is TRBV5-1 and J usage is TRBJ2-6; D is uncertain. The length of the CDR3 is 16 residues. Trimming took 0 bases from V and 0 from J, leaving 7 bases between them. The germline CDR1 and CDR2 sequences are SGHRS and YFSETQ. CDR3 protein: CASSLGHLSGANVLTF. The CDR3 DNA is TGCGCCAGCAGCTTGGGACACCTCTCTGGGGCCAACGTCCTGACTTTC. Using reference TRBV5-1 and TRBJ2-6 for the parts outside the CDR3, the full variable domain is KAGVTQTPRYLIKTRGQQVTLSCSPISGHRSVSWYQQTPGQGLQFLFEYFSETQRNKGNFPGRFSGRQFSNSRSEMNVSTLELGDSALYLCASSLGHLSGANVLTFGAGSRLTVL.

J is TRBJ2-6 and V is TRBV3-1, with 9 positions matching TRBD1. The CDR3 spans 13 residues. Looked up from germline, CDR1 is LGHDT and CDR2 is YNNKEL (reference sequence). V shed 5 bases, J shed 8 bases, and the junction held 1 base outside the gene matches. Here the CDR3 DNA reads TGTGCCAGCAGCGACAGGGGGACCAACGTCCTGACTTTC. Residues: CASSDRGTNVLTF.

This clonotype was seen a handful of times. The chain combines TRBV6-5 with TRBJ2-1; 8 bases agree with TRBD2. CDR1 and CDR2 from the germline V gene are MNHEY and SVGAGI. This CDR3 has 14 amino acids. V was pared by 5 bases and J by 9 bases, with 9 bases of the junction left unmatched. CDR3 nucleotides: TGTGCCAGCAGTCTCGGACTAGCTTGGAGTGAGCAGTTCTTC. It yields the protein CASSLGLAWSEQFF.

This clonotype has more than one count but fewer than ten. V is TRBV20-1 and J is TRBJ2-5; D call uncertain. CDR1 and CDR2 from the germline V gene are DFQATT and SNEGSKA (reference sequence). Trimming pared 5 bases from V and 5 bases from J, leaving 18 bases between. The CDR3 loop spans 14 amino acids. The CDR3 sequence is CSAQVPEDRETQYF. CDR3 in DNA: TGCAGTGCTCAGGTCCCCGAGGACCGGGAGACCCAGTACTTC.

V and J are TRBV6-6 and TRBJ2-5; 7 nucleotides agree with TRBD1. The J call is in doubt because the DNA end fits TRBJ2-7 better. There are 13 residues in the CDR3. Germline V CDR1 and CDR2: MNHNY, SVGAGI (reference sequence). CDR3 sequence (DNA): TGTGCCAGTCGGAACGACAGGGCCCACGAGCAGTACTTC. It codes for CASRNDRAHEQYF.